The 21 T cell receptor beta chains reported below all come from one sample, sequenced in a study of T cells in Graves' hyperthyroidism and ophthalmopathy. Authors of the study amplified TCR beta CDR3 regions from RNA transcripts. The study used the HTBI primer set for a first-round RT-PCR of the TCR CDR3. TCRdb recomputed calls from the multiplex PCR reads with MiXCR, one row per CDR3 protein. This table holds about 400,000 distinct CDR3 sequences, over 12% found once. Sequenced: blood. These receptors originate from a young man with Graves' ophthalmopathy.

This clonotype was observed at least ten times. The chain carries TRBV12-3 or TRBV12-4 and TRBJ2-7; D may be TRBD1 (7 bases). This CDR3 is built from 14 residues. Trimming cost V 6 bases and J 4 bases, with 16 bases left between them. CDR3 DNA: TGTGCCAGCAGGTACAGGGGAGGAAGGTACGAGCAGTACTTC. Amino acids: CASRYRGGRYEQYF.

This clonotype was detected many times. This rearrangement joins TRBV30 to TRBJ1-6; no clear D. Trimming stripped 3 bases from V and 6 bases from J, with 6 bases between. CDR1 GTSNPN and CDR2 SVGIG come from the germline V gene (reference sequence). The length of the CDR3 is 12 residues. CDR3 amino acids: CAWRGVNSPLHF. Written as DNA, the CDR3 is TGTGCCTGGAGAGGAGTTAATTCACCCCTCCACTTT.

In its sample, this clonotype was seen many times. The J gene is TRBJ1-5, the V gene TRBV6-1; 8 positions match TRBD1. The trim removed 5 bases at V and 2 bases at J, leaving 5 bases unmatched. Germline V gene lookup returns CDR1 MNHNS and CDR2 SASEGT. CDR3 length equals 15 residues. The chain's CDR3 is CASSNPTGGNQPQHF. The CDR3 DNA reads as TGTGCCAGCAGTAACCCGACAGGGGGCAATCAGCCCCAGCATTTT.

A few counts support this clonotype. This sequence joins TRBV19 and TRBJ2-5, with 9 bases aligning to TRBD1. The CDR3 sequence is 14 residues long. The trim removed 6 bases at V and 5 bases at J, leaving 7 bases unmatched. The germline V gene encodes CDR1 LNHDA and CDR2 SQIVND (reference sequence). This CDR3 reads CASRPGQGWETQYF. Written as DNA, the CDR3 is TGTGCCAGTAGACCGGGACAGGGATGGGAGACCCAGTACTTC.

This clonotype has ten or more counts. The rearrangement joins TRBV2 to TRBJ1-2; D unresolved. V shed 2 bases and J shed 6 bases, with 13 bases lying between them. Germline values: CDR1 SNHLY, CDR2 FYNNEI. This CDR3 has 14 residues. CDR3 DNA: TGTGCCAGCAGTGAATGGCGGCAGGATCATGGCTACACCTTC. It is translated as CASSEWRQDHGYTF.

This clonotype was detected ten times or more. This CDR3 reads CASNWGTEAFF. The CDR3 DNA reads TGTGCCAGCAATTGGGGCACTGAAGCTTTCTTT. The chain recombines TRBV6-1 with TRBJ1-1; D uncertain. In germline, CDR1 is MNHNS, CDR2 SASEGT. The CDR3 is made up of 11 amino acids. The V end was cut by 7 bases, the J end by 4 bases, with 7 bases between.

This clonotype was counted at least ten times. The gene calls are TRBV13 and TRBJ2-1, with D maybe TRBD1 (5 bases). CDR1 is PRHDT, CDR2 FYEKMQ, per germline (reference sequence). V lost 2 bases and J lost 10, with 9 bases in between. This CDR3 spans 12 amino acids. Here the CDR3 reads CASSLRGSEQFF. CDR3 DNA: TGTGCCAGCAGCTTAAGGGGAAGCGAGCAGTTCTTC. The full variable domain, its missing parts supplied by reference TRBV13 and TRBJ2-1, is AAGVIQSPRHLIKEKRETATLKCYPIPRHDTVYWYQQGPGQDPQFLISFYEKMQSDKGSIPDRFSAQQFSDYHSELNMSSLELGDSALYFCASSLRGSEQFFGPGTRLTVL.

This clonotype has at least ten counts. CDR3 bases: TGTGCCAGCAGGAGTGTCCCCAGGGCAATCCAAGAGACCCAGTACTTC. It is translated as CASRSVPRAIQETQYF. The chain couples TRBV27 to TRBJ2-5; a weak D match, TRBD1 (5 bases). The CDR3 loop spans 16 amino acids. V dropped 6 bases and J dropped 1 base, with 18 bases sitting between them. Germline V CDR1 and CDR2: MNHEY, SMNVEV (reference sequence).

This clonotype has a count of ten or more. The chain has TRBV7-8 and TRBJ1-2; D gene uncertain. Germline V gene data show CDR1 as SGHVS and CDR2 as FQNEAQ. The CDR3 has 14 residues. Trimming left V 0 bases short and J 2 bases short, with 7 bases between. CDR3 DNA: TGTGCCAGCAGCTTAGCGACCGCCAACTATGGCTACACCTTC. Amino acid sequence: CASSLATANYGYTF.

This sequence joins TRBV11-3 and TRBJ2-7, with 10 nucleotides matching TRBD2. The CDR3 covers 15 residues. Germline values: CDR1 SGHNT, CDR2 YENEEA. The junction had 6 bases not matched to a gene; V was cut back by 4 bases and J by 3 bases. In nucleotides, the CDR3 is TGTGCCAGCAGCTACGAGCGGGGGGGCCTCTACGAGCAGTACTTC. It codes for CASSYERGGLYEQYF.

This clonotype was seen a handful of times. This sequence joins TRBV6-1 and TRBJ2-1; 12 bases are shared with TRBD2. CDR3 length: 15 amino acids. J lost 8 bases, V lost 7 bases, and 9 bases had no gene match. CDR1 is MNHNS, CDR2 SASEGT, per germline. The CDR3 here is CASTRTSGIHDEQFF. The CDR3 nucleotides read TGTGCCAGCACTCGGACTAGCGGGATTCATGATGAGCAGTTCTTC.

This clonotype has at least ten counts. The chain joins TRBV28 to TRBJ1-3, with TRBD1 matching 7 bases. Trimming removed 6 bases from V and 0 bases from J; junction bases left unmatched: 5. Germline CDR1 MDHEN, CDR2 SYDVKM. CDR3 length equals 15 residues. CDR3 amino acids: CASRPGQSSGNTIYF. The CDR3 DNA reads as TGTGCCAGCAGACCGGGACAGAGCTCTGGAAACACCATATATTTT.

This clonotype appeared many times. The chain combines TRBV3-1 with TRBJ2-5; D tentatively reads TRBD1 or TRBD2 (5 bases each). Germline loops: CDR1 LGHDT, CDR2 YNNKEL (reference sequence). Trimming stripped 4 bases from V and 0 bases from J, with 12 bases between. CDR3 length equals 15 residues. This CDR3 is CASSPPGRDQETQYF. The CDR3 nucleotides read TGTGCCAGCAGCCCCCCAGGGCGGGACCAAGAGACCCAGTACTTC.

This clonotype was observed at least ten times. The chain recombines TRBV6-1 with TRBJ1-4; possible D gene TRBD1, 5 bases. V lost 4 bases to trimming and J lost 5 bases, with 11 bases between them. The CDR3 totals 14 residues. The germline V gene encodes CDR1 MNHNS and CDR2 SASEGT. This CDR3 reads CASSAGPGNEKLFF. Written as DNA, the CDR3 is TGTGCCAGCAGTGCAGGGCCGGGGAATGAAAAACTGTTTTTT.

This clonotype was recorded many times. The CDR3 sequence: CASKRVYDSPLHF. In DNA form, the CDR3 reads TGTGCCAGCAAACGGGTTTACGATTCACCCCTCCACTTT. The rearrangement joins TRBV27 to TRBJ1-6; D unresolved. Germline CDR1 MNHEY, CDR2 SMNVEV (reference sequence). This CDR3 spans 13 amino acids. V was clipped by 7 bases and J by 8 bases, with 12 bases between them.

This clonotype was found a few times. This rearrangement joins TRBV19 to TRBJ2-1; 13 bases are shared with TRBD2. The CDR3 runs to 16 residues. The V gene end was trimmed by 6 bases and the J gene end by 5 bases; junction bases not matched to a gene: 7. Germline V gives CDR1 LNHDA, CDR2 SQIVND (reference sequence). CDR3 DNA: TGTGCCAGTAGCGGACTAGCGGGAGCCCTAAACAATGAGCAGTTCTTC. It yields the protein CASSGLAGALNNEQFF. Full variable domain (outside the CDR3, taken from reference TRBV19 and TRBJ2-1): DGGITQSPKYLFRKEGQNVTLSCEQNLNHDAMYWYRQDPGQGLRLIYYSQIVNDFQKGDIAEGYSVSREKKESFPLTVTSAQKNPTAFYLCASSGLAGALNNEQFFGPGTRLTVL.

This clonotype has ten or more counts. The rearrangement links TRBV12-3 or TRBV12-4 to TRBJ2-3, with 7 bases that match TRBD1. CDR3 length equals 16 residues. V gave up 3 bases and J gave up 1 base; unmatched junction bases: 7. The CDR3 region is CASSLARGFGTDTQYF. The CDR3 DNA sequence: TGTGCCAGCAGTTTGGCCAGGGGGTTCGGCACAGATACGCAGTATTTT.

The chain couples TRBV4-1 to TRBJ2-2; 10 bases are shared with TRBD2. This CDR3 has 16 amino acids. Trimming cost V 3 bases and J 0 bases; bases outside gene matches: 1. The germline CDR1 and CDR2 sequences are MGHRA and YSYEKL. CDR3 amino acids: CASSHSGGTNTGELFF. The CDR3 DNA is TGCGCCAGCAGCCATAGCGGGGGGACGAACACCGGGGAGCTGTTTTTT.

Worth noting for this clonotype: A much bigger clone sits one base away, suggesting this may be a read error. The chain carries TRBV10-3 and TRBJ2-2; 7 bases are a match to TRBD1. Germline values: CDR1 ENHRY, CDR2 SYGVKD. Germline trimming cut 4 bases from V and 4 bases from J; bases unmatched to any gene: 18. This CDR3 is built from 19 residues. The CDR3 is CAISGTGTVKPSSTGELFF. The CDR3 coding sequence is TGTGCCATCAGTGGAACCGGGACAGTCAAACCTTCGAGCACCGGGGAGCTGTTTTTT.

The rearrangement joins TRBV29-1 to TRBJ2-2; 12 nucleotides line up with TRBD2. V was clipped by 6 bases and J by 5 bases; unmatched bases: 4. In germline, CDR1 is SQVTM, CDR2 ANQGSEA. This CDR3 region has 14 residues. The CDR3 loop is CSVAGTSGTGELFF. In DNA, the CDR3 is TGCAGCGTCGCCGGGACTAGCGGGACCGGGGAGCTGTTTTTT.

This clonotype was detected many times. V usage is TRBV12-3 or TRBV12-4 and J usage is TRBJ2-5; D unclear. This CDR3 is built from 14 residues. V shed 3 bases and J shed 2 bases, with 10 bases lying between them. CDR3 in DNA: TGTGCCAGCAGTTTTCGAGCGTATCAAGAGACCCAGTACTTC. Protein: CASSFRAYQETQYF.